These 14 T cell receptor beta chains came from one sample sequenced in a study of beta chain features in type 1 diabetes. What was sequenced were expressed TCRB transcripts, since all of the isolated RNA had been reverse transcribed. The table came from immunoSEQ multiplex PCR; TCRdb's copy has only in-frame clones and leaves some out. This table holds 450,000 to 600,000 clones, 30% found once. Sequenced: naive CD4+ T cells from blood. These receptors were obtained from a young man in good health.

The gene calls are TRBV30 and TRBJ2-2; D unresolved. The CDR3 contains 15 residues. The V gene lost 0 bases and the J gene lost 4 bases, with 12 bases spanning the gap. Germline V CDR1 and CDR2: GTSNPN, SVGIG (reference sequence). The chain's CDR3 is CAWSVLGYTTGELFF. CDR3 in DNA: TGTGCCTGGAGTGTACTTGGGTACACCACCGGGGAGCTGTTTTTT.

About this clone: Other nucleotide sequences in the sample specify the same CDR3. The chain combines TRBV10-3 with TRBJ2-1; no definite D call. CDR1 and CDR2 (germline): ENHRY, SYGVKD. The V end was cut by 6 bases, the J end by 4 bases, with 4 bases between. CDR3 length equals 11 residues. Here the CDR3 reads CAISGYNEQFF. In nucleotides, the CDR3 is TGTGCCATCAGCGGTTACAATGAGCAGTTCTTC.

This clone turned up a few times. The DNA of the CDR3 is TGTGCCAGCAGTGGTTCGACTAGCGGGAGCTACGAGCAGTACTTC. This encodes CASSGSTSGSYEQYF. This chain connects TRBV6-6 to TRBJ2-7, with 12 bases matching TRBD2. The V segment lost 5 bases and the J segment 3 bases; nucleotides outside the gene matches: 5. There are 15 residues in the CDR3. Germline lookup yields CDR1 MNHNY and CDR2 SVGAGI (reference sequence).

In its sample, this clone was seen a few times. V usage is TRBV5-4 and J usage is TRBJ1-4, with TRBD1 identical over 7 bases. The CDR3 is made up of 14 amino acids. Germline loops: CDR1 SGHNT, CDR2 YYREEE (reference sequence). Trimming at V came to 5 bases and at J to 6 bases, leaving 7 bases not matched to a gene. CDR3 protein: CASSPGGQDEKLFF. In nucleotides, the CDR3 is TGTGCCAGCAGTCCAGGGGGTCAGGATGAAAAACTGTTTTTT.

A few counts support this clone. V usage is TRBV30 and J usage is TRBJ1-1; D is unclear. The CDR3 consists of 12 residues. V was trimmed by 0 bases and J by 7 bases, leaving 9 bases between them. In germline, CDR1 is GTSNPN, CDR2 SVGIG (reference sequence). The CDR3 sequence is CAWSVLWSEAFF. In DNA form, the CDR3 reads TGTGCCTGGAGTGTATTGTGGAGTGAAGCTTTCTTT. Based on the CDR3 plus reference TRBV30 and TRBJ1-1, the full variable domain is SQTIHQWPATLVQPVGSPLSLECTVEGTSNPNLYWYRQAAGRGLQLLFYSVGIGQISSEVPQNLSASRPQDRQFILSSKKLLLSDSGFYLCAWSVLWSEAFFGQGTRLTVV.

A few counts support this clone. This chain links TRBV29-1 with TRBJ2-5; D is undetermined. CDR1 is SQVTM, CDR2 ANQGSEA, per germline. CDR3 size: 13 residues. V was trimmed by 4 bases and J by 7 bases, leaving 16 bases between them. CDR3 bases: TGCAGCGTTGGGTTGCTGGCTGGCAGGACCCAGTACTTC. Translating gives CSVGLLAGRTQYF. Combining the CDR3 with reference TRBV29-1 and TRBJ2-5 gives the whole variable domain SAVISQKPSRDICQRGTSLTIQCQVDSQVTMMFWYRQQPGQSLTLIATANQGSEATYESGFVIDKFPISRPNLTFSTLTVSNMSPEDSSIYLCSVGLLAGRTQYFGPGTRLLVL.

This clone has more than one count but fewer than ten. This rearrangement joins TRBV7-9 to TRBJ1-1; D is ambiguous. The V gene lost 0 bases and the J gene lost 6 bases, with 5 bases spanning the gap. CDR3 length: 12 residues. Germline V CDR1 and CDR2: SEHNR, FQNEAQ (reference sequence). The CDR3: CASSLALSEAFF. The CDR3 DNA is TGTGCCAGCAGCTTAGCCCTATCTGAAGCTTTCTTT.

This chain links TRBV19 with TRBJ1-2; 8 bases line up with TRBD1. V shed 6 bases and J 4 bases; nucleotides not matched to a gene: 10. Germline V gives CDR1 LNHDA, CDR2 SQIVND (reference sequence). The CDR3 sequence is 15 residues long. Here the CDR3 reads CASRHQGAQSYGYTF. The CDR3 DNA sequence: TGTGCCAGTAGGCATCAGGGGGCGCAAAGCTATGGCTACACCTTC.

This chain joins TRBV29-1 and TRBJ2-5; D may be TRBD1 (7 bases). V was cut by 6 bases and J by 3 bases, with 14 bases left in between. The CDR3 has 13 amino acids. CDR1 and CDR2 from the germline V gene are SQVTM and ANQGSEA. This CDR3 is CSVDPRGEETQYF. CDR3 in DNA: TGCAGCGTAGACCCCAGGGGGGAAGAGACCCAGTACTTC.

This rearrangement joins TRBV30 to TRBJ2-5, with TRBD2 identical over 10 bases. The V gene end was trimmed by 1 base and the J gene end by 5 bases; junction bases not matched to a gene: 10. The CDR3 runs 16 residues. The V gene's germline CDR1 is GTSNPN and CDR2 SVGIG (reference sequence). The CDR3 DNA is TGTGCCTGGAGTGGCGACAGCGGGAGGGCCCGGGAGACCCAGTACTTC. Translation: CAWSGDSGRARETQYF.

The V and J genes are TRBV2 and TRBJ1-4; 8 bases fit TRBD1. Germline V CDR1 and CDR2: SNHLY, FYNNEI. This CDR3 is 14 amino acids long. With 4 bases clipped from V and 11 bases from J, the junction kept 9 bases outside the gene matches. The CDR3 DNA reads TGTGCCAGCAGTGTGGACAGGGACGTCGTTAAACTGTTTTTT. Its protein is CASSVDRDVVKLFF.

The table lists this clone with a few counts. The chain's CDR3 is CASSPGGLPYEQYF. CDR3 in DNA: TGTGCCAGCAGCCCTGGGGGGTTGCCCTACGAGCAGTACTTC. The chain combines TRBV4-2 with TRBJ2-7; weak D call: TRBD2 (6 bases). CDR1 and CDR2 (germline): LGHNA, YNFKEQ. The V end lost 4 bases, the J end lost 2 bases, and 12 bases lay between the germline ends. The CDR3 totals 14 residues.

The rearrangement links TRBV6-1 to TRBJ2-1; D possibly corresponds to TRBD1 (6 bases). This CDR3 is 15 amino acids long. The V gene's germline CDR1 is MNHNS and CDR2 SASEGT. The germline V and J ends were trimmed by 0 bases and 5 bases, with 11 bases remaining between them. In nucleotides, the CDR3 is TGTGCCAGCAGTGAAGCGCTAGGACAGCACAATGAGCAGTTCTTC. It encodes CASSEALGQHNEQFF.

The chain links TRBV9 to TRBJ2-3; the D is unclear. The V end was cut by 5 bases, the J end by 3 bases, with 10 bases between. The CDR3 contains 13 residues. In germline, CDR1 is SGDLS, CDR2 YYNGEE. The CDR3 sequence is CASSLSPTDTQYF. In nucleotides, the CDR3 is TGTGCCAGCAGTCTCTCTCCGACAGATACGCAGTATTTT.